This TCR beta chain was observed in a study of T cell responses to AZD1222 COVID-19 vaccine (dated by TCRdb to the early 2020s). Regarding the study in general: AZD1222 recipients given second doses at about 4 weeks or at about 12 weeks were pooled, since spike-specific TCR depth and breadth were not found to differ between the two schedules. Trial participants were enrolled by age into 18-55, 56-69 and 70-plus year subgroups, with about 150, 28 and 57 TCR-sequenced participants respectively. A total of approximately 240 trial participants underwent TCR sequencing, of whom 200 to 220 received two doses of AZD1222 and about 26 received two doses of the MenACWY control vaccine. Study-level results and caveats: In the small 56-69-year group, the increase in depth fell short of significance, most likely because of low power. Spike-specific TCR breadth and depth rose significantly after two AZD1222 doses compared with day 0 and with MenACWY recipients. Because no samples from the day 14 peak response were available, repertoires could be characterized only after the peak T cell response. CD4 TCRs associated with the vaccine covered the entire spike protein, and the dominant responses were in regions 160-218 and 743-854. Conclusions about previously exposed vaccinees are limited, since just five or six AZD1222 recipients were seropositive for SARS-CoV-2 at baseline. Reportedly, close to half of the unique spike-specific TCRs recognized epitopes lying outside the regions that are mutated in the B.1.351 and B.1.1.7 variants. Participants were mostly white British and included more females than males, and it was suggested by the authors that clonal diversity may have been underestimated.

Turning to this clone: The clone's antigen remains unknown. No much larger clone is present one base from it, and per-base qualities are unavailable.

The CDR3 regions of human TCRbeta chains were analyzed by immunosequencing. The authors processed their data as follows. TCRs in the repertoires were compared against a reference library of SARS-CoV-2-specific TCRs that had been generated with the MIRA antigen-specificity platform. Breadth was defined as the fraction of unique TCRs that were SARS-CoV-2-associated. Depth was defined as the fraction of total T cells that were SARS-CoV-2-associated. Using the MIRA data, each spike-specific TCR was mapped to the spike region that the TCR reacts to and placed in a CD4 or CD8 class. Log10-transformed breadth and depth values were compared by one-way ANOVA with Sidak's multiple comparisons tests. Drawn from immuneACCESS, this table holds only the in-frame rearrangements with V and J called that TCRdb kept. Clones are partly lost; checked studies trace under half to an unresolved V gene and leave the rest unexplained. Clone size and V and J calls were adopted from that table, with D and trimming inferred from the DNA. Recorded for this sample are roughly 170,000 clones; about 90% of them occurred a single time. The leading ten clones occupy 2.6% of the sample.

The CDR3 runs 14 amino acids, cysteine and phenylalanine included. Only the CDR3 DNA stays, 42 bases, in frame from base 1. V loses 5 bases, J loses 5 bases, and the germline ends lie 15 bases apart. CDR1 is given as SNHLY and CDR2 as FYNNEI, both from the germline V gene. What this sample's time point label stands for: baseline before first vaccination. The vaccinee samples were drawn from two UK trials, COV001 and COV002, one of which was a single-blind randomized controlled phase 2/3 trial testing AZD1222 (ChAdOx1 nCoV-19) in healthy adults. For TCRbeta chain sequencing, PBMC samples from trial participants were taken at day 0 and at day 28 after the second dose.

The chain employs TRBV2 and TRBJ1-2; too little of a D gene remains to name it. Here the sequenced sample was peripheral blood, taken on day 0 of AZD1222 vaccination. The clonotype comes from an adult in good health. CDR3 protein: CASSQTRAWYGYTF. The DNA is as follows: TGTGCCAGCAGTCAGACACGGGCGTGGTATGGCTACACCTTC.